These 26 T cell receptor beta chains originate from one sample sequenced in a study of cytomegalovirus exposure and HLA in healthy donors. Primers: 60 Vbeta forward and 13 Jbeta reverse. The repertoire was sequenced with immunoSEQ multiplex PCR; TCRdb's copy has only in-frame clones and lacks some. The sample table sets out under 65,000 clones. Sequences were obtained from PBMCs. These receptors originate from a woman aged 18-29 years in good health and CMV-seronegative.

The gene calls are TRBV5-1 and TRBJ1-5, with 11 bases aligning to TRBD1. V lost 4 bases and J lost 5; bases outside the gene matches: 2. The CDR3 is 14 amino acids. CDR1 is SGHRS and CDR2 is YFSETQ in the germline V gene. The CDR3 reads CASSAGQGDQPQHF. CDR3 in DNA: TGCGCCAGCAGCGCGGGACAGGGGGATCAGCCCCAGCATTTT.

The V call is TRBV4-2, the J call TRBJ2-3, with a possible D match to TRBD1 (5 bases). Trimming stripped 3 bases from V and 1 base from J, with 14 bases between. The CDR3 is made up of 16 amino acids. Germline CDR1 and CDR2: LGHNA and YNFKEQ. The CDR3 here is CASSHVPGSGTDTQYF. The CDR3 DNA reads as TGTGCCAGCAGCCATGTACCAGGGTCGGGCACAGATACGCAGTATTTT.

The chain recombines TRBV5-1 with TRBJ2-7; possibly TRBD2 for D (5 bases). The CDR3 has 13 residues. Deletions cut 0 bases from V and 3 bases from J, with 7 bases between. Germline values: CDR1 SGHRS, CDR2 YFSETQ. As DNA, the CDR3 is TGCGCCAGCAGCTTGGCACGGGACTACGAGCAGTACTTC. Protein product: CASSLARDYEQYF.

The chain couples TRBV4-1 to TRBJ1-3; D ambiguous. From germline, CDR1 is MGHRA and CDR2 YSYEKL. The V end was cut by 2 bases, the J end by 4 bases, with 6 bases between. This CDR3 has 13 amino acids. CDR3 residues: CASSQLFGNTIYF. The DNA of the CDR3 is TGCGCCAGCAGCCAATTATTCGGAAACACCATATATTTT.

The J gene is TRBJ2-1, the V gene TRBV30; 7 nucleotides match TRBD2. The CDR3 totals 12 residues. The germline V gene encodes CDR1 GTSNPN and CDR2 SVGIG (reference sequence). Trimming cost V 5 bases and J 5 bases; bases outside gene matches: 3. CDR3 in DNA: TGTGCCTGGGCTAGCGGAGACAATGAGCAGTTCTTC. Translated: CAWASGDNEQFF.

The CDR3 reads CASSFGGAGYGYTF. Here the CDR3 DNA reads TGTGCCAGCAGTTTTGGGGGCGCGGGTTATGGCTACACCTTC. The chain employs TRBV28 and TRBJ1-2, with D possibly matching TRBD1 (6 bases). Germline lookup yields CDR1 MDHEN and CDR2 SYDVKM. The CDR3 sequence is 14 residues long. Trimming shortened V by 3 bases and J by 5 bases, and 13 bases separated the two germline ends.

This chain uses TRBV7-8 with TRBJ1-2; a possible D gene is TRBD1 (5 bases). CDR1 is SGHVS, CDR2 FQNEAQ, per germline. The CDR3 is 13 residues long. The V gene lost 3 bases and the J gene lost 3 bases, with 8 bases spanning the gap. CDR3 bases: TGTGCCAGCAGCTTTAGCAGGGACTATGGCTACACCTTC. Translation: CASSFSRDYGYTF.

The CDR3 reads CASSSTSPLEAFF. The DNA for the CDR3 is TGTGCCAGCAGTTCCACATCTCCCCTTGAAGCTTTCTTT. This chain connects TRBV2 to TRBJ1-1; D unclear. V was shortened by 5 bases and J by 7 bases, with 14 bases between the two germline ends. The CDR3 contains 13 residues. CDR1 SNHLY and CDR2 FYNNEI come from the germline V gene. The whole variable domain, remainder taken from reference TRBV2 and TRBJ1-1, is EPEVTQTPSHQVTQMGQEVILRCVPISNHLYFYWYRQILGQKVEFLVSFYNNEISEKSEIFDDQFSVERPDGSNFTLKIRSTKLEDSAMYFCASSSTSPLEAFFGQGTRLTVV.

V is TRBV18 and J is TRBJ2-5, with a weak D call TRBD2 (6 bases). Germline CDR1 reads KGHSH; CDR2 reads LQKENI. The CDR3 totals 15 residues. The ends were cut back, 0 bases at V and 5 bases at J, with 13 bases in the middle. Here the CDR3 DNA reads TGTGCCAGCTCACCACCGGAAGGGACTCGCGAGACCCAGTACTTC. Amino acids: CASSPPEGTRETQYF.

The gene calls are TRBV5-4 and TRBJ1-1, with D perhaps TRBD1 (6 bases). Germline lookup yields CDR1 SGHNT and CDR2 YYREEE (reference sequence). CDR3 length: 14 residues. V was pared by 4 bases and J by 1 base, with 11 bases between. The CDR3 spells CASSPDSRNTEAFF. CDR3 nucleotides: TGTGCCAGCAGCCCGGACAGCCGGAACACTGAAGCTTTCTTT.

V is TRBV5-1 and J is TRBJ2-7; weak D call: TRBD1 (6 bases). The CDR3 runs 15 residues. Looked up from germline, CDR1 is SGHRS and CDR2 is YFSETQ. V was cut by 2 bases and J by 2 bases, with 14 bases left in between. The chain's CDR3 is CASSLTMDRAYEQYF. CDR3 sequence (DNA): TGCGCCAGCAGCTTAACAATGGACAGAGCCTACGAGCAGTACTTC. The whole variable domain, filled in from reference TRBV5-1 and TRBJ2-7, reads KAGVTQTPRYLIKTRGQQVTLSCSPISGHRSVSWYQQTPGQGLQFLFEYFSETQRNKGNFPGRFSGRQFSNSRSEMNVSTLELGDSALYLCASSLTMDRAYEQYFGPGTRLTVT.

The chain uses TRBV30 and TRBJ2-1; a possible D gene is TRBD2 (6 bases). Germline lookup yields CDR1 GTSNPN and CDR2 SVGIG (reference sequence). With 5 bases removed from V and 12 bases from J, the gap between germline ends came to 20 bases. The CDR3 loop spans 13 amino acids. In nucleotides, the CDR3 is TGTGCCTGGGGGACTCAATCACTGCGGGGGCAGTTCTTC. It is translated as CAWGTQSLRGQFF.

J is TRBJ2-7 and V is TRBV4-2, with 8 bases identical to TRBD2. CDR3 length: 14 amino acids. Germline V gives CDR1 LGHNA, CDR2 YNFKEQ. The trim removed 5 bases at V and 4 bases at J, leaving 7 bases unmatched. For the CDR3, the DNA is TGTGCCAGCAGCACCCGAGCGGGGGAGTACGAGCAGTACTTC. The encoded protein is CASSTRAGEYEQYF.

Worth noting for this clone: At one of its ends the junction is not consistent with the germline gene, which may arise from a read error. V is TRBV15 and J is TRBJ1-3; no clear D gene. CDR3 length: 15 residues. Germline values: CDR1 LNHNV, CDR2 YYDKDF (reference sequence). CDR3 nucleotide sequence: TGTGCCACCAGCATCCCGGGGAAGTCTGGAAACAACATATATTTT. This codes for CATSIPGKSGNNIYF.

V is TRBV30 and J is TRBJ2-7; D remains unclear. The V end was cut by 0 bases, the J end by 2 bases, with 11 bases between. The germline gives CDR1 GTSNPN, CDR2 SVGIG (reference sequence). This CDR3 contains 14 residues. CDR3 region: CAWSVTGSAYEQYF. The DNA of the CDR3 is TGTGCCTGGAGTGTAACCGGGTCCGCCTACGAGCAGTACTTC.

The rearrangement uses TRBV29-1 and TRBJ1-1; TRBD1 is a possible D gene (5 bases). Germline V gene sequence: CDR1 SQVTM, CDR2 ANQGSEA. The CDR3 loop spans 12 amino acids. Trimming stripped 4 bases from V and 4 bases from J, with 10 bases between. In DNA, the CDR3 is TGCAGCGTTGGGGGCAGGAGCACTGAAGCTTTCTTT. Its translation is CSVGGRSTEAFF.

The chain joins TRBV5-4 to TRBJ1-2; D unresolved. Trimming stripped 2 bases from V and 6 bases from J, with 17 bases between. CDR1 is SGHNT, CDR2 YYREEE, per germline (reference sequence). The CDR3 is made up of 15 amino acids. CDR3 amino acids: CASSFGVQSFHGYTF. The DNA of the CDR3 is TGTGCCAGCAGCTTTGGAGTGCAAAGTTTCCATGGCTACACCTTC.

This chain uses TRBV5-1 with TRBJ2-2; D perhaps matches TRBD2 (5 bases). Germline loops: CDR1 SGHRS, CDR2 YFSETQ. The CDR3 extends over 17 amino acids. The ends were cut back, 0 bases at V and 0 bases at J, with 12 bases in the middle. The CDR3 bases are TGCGCCAGCAGCTTGGCCGGGCTAGCAGCGAACACCGGGGAGCTGTTTTTT. This translates into CASSLAGLAANTGELFF.

The chain links TRBV6-1 to TRBJ1-1; 12 bases map to TRBD1. This CDR3 has 16 residues. CDR1 and CDR2 from the germline V gene are MNHNS and SASEGT. The V segment lost 2 bases and the J segment 11 bases; nucleotides outside the gene matches: 12. The CDR3 here is CASSEPSGTGGLRAFF. The CDR3 nucleotides read TGTGCCAGCAGTGAACCCTCCGGGACAGGGGGCTTAAGGGCTTTCTTT.

The chain is built from TRBV30 and TRBJ2-3; TRBD1 agrees at 9 bases. The CDR3 consists of 15 residues. CDR1 is GTSNPN and CDR2 is SVGIG in the germline V gene (reference sequence). Trimming took 3 bases from V and 2 from J; bases not matched to a gene: 6. The CDR3: CAWSDGTGNTDTQYF. The DNA of the CDR3 is TGTGCCTGGAGCGACGGGACAGGGAACACAGATACGCAGTATTTT. Drawing the rest from reference TRBV30 and TRBJ2-3, the complete variable domain is SQTIHQWPATLVQPVGSPLSLECTVEGTSNPNLYWYRQAAGRGLQLLFYSVGIGQISSEVPQNLSASRPQDRQFILSSKKLLLSDSGFYLCAWSDGTGNTDTQYFGPGTRLTVL.

The J gene is TRBJ2-7, the V gene TRBV7-9; D uncertain. The CDR3 contains 11 residues. Trimming removed 3 bases at V and 2 bases at J, with 2 bases between. Germline-derived CDR1 and CDR2 are SEHNR and FQNEAQ (reference sequence). The chain's CDR3 is CASSFTYEQYF. The CDR3 nucleotides are TGTGCCAGCAGCTTCACCTACGAGCAGTACTTC.

The CDR3 region has the DNA TGTGCCAGCAGTTTATGGACCAGGGTCTCGGACATTCAGTACTTC. It is translated as CASSLWTRVSDIQYF. This chain joins TRBV28 and TRBJ2-4, with D possibly matching TRBD1 (5 bases). The CDR3 is made up of 15 amino acids. The V gene lost 0 bases and the J gene lost 8 bases, with 14 bases spanning the gap. Germline V gives CDR1 MDHEN, CDR2 SYDVKM.

The rearrangement links TRBV19 to TRBJ2-7; 11 positions agree with TRBD2. V lost 1 base to trimming and J lost 0 bases; unmatched junction nucleotides: 8. The CDR3 totals 18 residues. Per germline, CDR1 LNHDA and CDR2 SQIVND (reference sequence). The CDR3 DNA reads as TGTGCCAGTAGTATAGGGAGGGCTAGCGGGGGGCCCTCCTACGAGCAGTACTTC. Protein sequence: CASSIGRASGGPSYEQYF.

The chain employs TRBV30 and TRBJ1-1; TRBD1 might be the D (5 bases). This CDR3 region has 17 residues. V dropped 2 bases and J dropped 3 bases, with 22 bases sitting between them. The germline gives CDR1 GTSNPN, CDR2 SVGIG (reference sequence). CDR3 loop: CAWSSFRARHGDTEAFF. CDR3 bases: TGTGCCTGGAGTAGTTTCAGGGCCCGGCATGGGGACACTGAAGCTTTCTTT.

This sequence joins TRBV7-3 and TRBJ1-1, with D tentatively TRBD1 (5 bases). Trimming pared 3 bases from V and 10 bases from J, leaving 15 bases between. The CDR3 is 13 residues long. CDR1 is SGHTA and CDR2 is FQGTGA in the germline V gene. CDR3 sequence reads: CASSLDTAGGAFF. CDR3 DNA sequence: TGTGCCAGCAGCTTGGACACCGCGGGAGGAGCTTTCTTT.

V usage is TRBV30 and J usage is TRBJ1-6, with a possible D match to TRBD1 (6 bases). CDR3 length equals 14 residues. Trimming removed 3 bases at V and 9 bases at J, with 15 bases between. Germline values: CDR1 GTSNPN, CDR2 SVGIG (reference sequence). The CDR3 protein is CAWSRTDWSSPLHF. The CDR3 DNA reads as TGTGCCTGGAGCAGGACAGATTGGAGTTCACCCCTCCACTTT.